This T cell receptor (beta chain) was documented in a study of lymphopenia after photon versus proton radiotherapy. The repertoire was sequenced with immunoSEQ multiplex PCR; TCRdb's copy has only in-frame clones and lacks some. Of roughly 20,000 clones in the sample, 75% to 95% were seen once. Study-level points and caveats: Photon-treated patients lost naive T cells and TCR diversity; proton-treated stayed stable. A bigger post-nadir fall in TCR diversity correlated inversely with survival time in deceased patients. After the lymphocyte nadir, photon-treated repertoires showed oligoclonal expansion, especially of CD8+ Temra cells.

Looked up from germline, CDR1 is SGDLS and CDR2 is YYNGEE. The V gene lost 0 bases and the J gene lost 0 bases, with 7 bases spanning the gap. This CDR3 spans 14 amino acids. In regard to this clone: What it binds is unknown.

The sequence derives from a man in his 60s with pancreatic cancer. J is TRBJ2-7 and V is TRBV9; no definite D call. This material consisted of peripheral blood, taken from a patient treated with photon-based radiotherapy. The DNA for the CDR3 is TGTGCCAGCAGCGTAGGACAATTCTCCTACGAGCAGTACTTC. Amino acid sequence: CASSVGQFSYEQYF.